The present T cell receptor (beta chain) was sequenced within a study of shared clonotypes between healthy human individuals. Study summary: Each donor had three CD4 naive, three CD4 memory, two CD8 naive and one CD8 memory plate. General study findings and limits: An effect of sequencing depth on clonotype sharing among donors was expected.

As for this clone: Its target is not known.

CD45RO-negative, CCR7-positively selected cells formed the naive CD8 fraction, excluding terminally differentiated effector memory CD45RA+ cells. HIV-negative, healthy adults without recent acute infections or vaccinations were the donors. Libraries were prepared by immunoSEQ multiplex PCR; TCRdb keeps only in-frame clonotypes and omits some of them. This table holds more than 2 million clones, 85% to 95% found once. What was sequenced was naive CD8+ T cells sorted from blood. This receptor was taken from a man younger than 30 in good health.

The CDR3 DNA is TGTGCCAGCAGCTTAGGGGCCGGGGGACAGGGAATGAACTATGGCTACACCTTC. It yields the protein CASSLGAGGQGMNYGYTF. The chain combines TRBV7-9 with TRBJ1-2; TRBD1 agrees at 9 bases. The J segment lost 2 bases and the V segment lost 1 base, leaving 11 bases of the junction unmatched. There are 18 residues in the CDR3. Germline V lookup: CDR1 SEHNR, CDR2 FQNEAQ (reference sequence).